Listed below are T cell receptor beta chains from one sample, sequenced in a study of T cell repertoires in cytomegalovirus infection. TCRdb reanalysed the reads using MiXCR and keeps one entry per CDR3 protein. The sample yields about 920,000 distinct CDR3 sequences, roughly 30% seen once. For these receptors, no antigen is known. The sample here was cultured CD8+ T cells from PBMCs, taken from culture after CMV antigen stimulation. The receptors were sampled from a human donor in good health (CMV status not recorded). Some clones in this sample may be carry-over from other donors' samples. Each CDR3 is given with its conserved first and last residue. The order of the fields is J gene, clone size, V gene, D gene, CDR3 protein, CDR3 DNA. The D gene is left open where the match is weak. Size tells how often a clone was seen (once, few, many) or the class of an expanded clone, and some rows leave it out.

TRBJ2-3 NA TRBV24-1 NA CATSSMTGEGSDTQYF TGTGCCACCAGCTCAATGACAGGCGAGGGGTCAGATACGCAGTATTTT
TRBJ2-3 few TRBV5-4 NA CASTDLDTDTQYF TGTGCCAGCACTGACTTGGACACAGATACGCAGTATTTT
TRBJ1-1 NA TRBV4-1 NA CASRLTNTNTEAFF TGCGCCAGCAGGTTAACTAACACGAACACTGAAGCTTTCTTT
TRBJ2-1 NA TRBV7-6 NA CATRQEPTHNEQFF TGTGCCACTAGACAGGAACCTACACACAATGAGCAGTTCTTC
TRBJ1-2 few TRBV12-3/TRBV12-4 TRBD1 CASSLAWQGGGYTF TGTGCCAGCAGTTTAGCGTGGCAGGGGGGTGGCTACACCTTC
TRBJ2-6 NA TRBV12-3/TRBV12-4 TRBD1 CASSLVGRTGLQGTNVLTF TGTGCCAGCAGTTTAGTTGGGAGGACAGGGTTGCAAGGGACCAACGTCCTGACTTTC
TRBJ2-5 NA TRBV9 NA CASSGWSARETQYF TGTGCCAGCAGCGGTTGGTCCGCCCGGGAGACCCAGTACTTC
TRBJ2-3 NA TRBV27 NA CASSLWGAVTSTDTQYF TGTGCCAGCAGCCTATGGGGGGCAGTGACTAGCACAGATACGCAGTATTTT
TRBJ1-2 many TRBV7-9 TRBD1 CASSDGTGVYGYTF TGTGCCAGCAGCGACGGGACAGGGGTTTATGGCTACACCTTC
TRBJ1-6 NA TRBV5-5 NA CASGRVIKSSYNSPLHF TGTGCCAGCGGGCGGGTAATTAAGAGCTCCTATAATTCACCCCTCCACTTT
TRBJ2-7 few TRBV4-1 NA CASSQGTAVTNEQYF TGCGCCAGCAGCCAGGGGACCGCGGTTACGAACGAGCAGTACTTC
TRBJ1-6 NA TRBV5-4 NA CASSWANSPLHF TGTGCCAGCAGCTGGGCTAATTCACCCCTCCACTTT
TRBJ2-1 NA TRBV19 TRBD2 CASSTYSGDKEEQFF TGTGCCAGTAGTACTTATAGCGGGGATAAAGAGGAGCAGTTCTTC
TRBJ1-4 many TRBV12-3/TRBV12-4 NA CASSLRGYGEKLFF TGTGCCAGCAGTTTAAGGGGTTACGGAGAAAAACTGTTTTTT